These 32 T cell receptor beta chains share one sample of origin, sequenced in a study of vaccination and CD4 T cells after COVID-19. Oncomine TCR Beta short-read sequencing was applied to DNA from cultured CD4+ T cells. TCRdb re-called the PCR reads with MiXCR, one entry per CDR3 protein. The top ten clones hold roughly 15% of a sample with 15,000 or so distinct CDR3 sequences, about three quarters of them seen once. Their antigen targets remain unknown. Treatment here: approximately 9-day PBMC culture with coronavirus spike peptide pools or control peptides (ViraFEST assay). The specimen was CD4+ T cells from blood, cultured in vitro. The receptors stem from a human donor who had recovered from COVID-19.

There are a few counts of this clonotype. This chain connects TRBV20-1 to TRBJ2-3; weak D call: TRBD2 (6 bases). Germline loops: CDR1 DFQATT, CDR2 SNEGSKA (reference sequence). This CDR3 spans 13 amino acids. Trimming stripped 3 bases from V and 4 bases from J, with 11 bases between. The CDR3 DNA reads as TGCAGTGCTAGGGGCACGGGGGCAGATACGCAGTATTTT. This translates into CSARGTGADTQYF.

J is TRBJ2-3 and V is TRBV2, with D possibly matching TRBD2 (5 bases). CDR1 is SNHLY and CDR2 is FYNNEI in the germline V gene. V gave up 8 bases and J gave up 1 base, with 10 bases separating them. The CDR3 is 13 amino acids. The CDR3 DNA is TGTGCCAGCCGGGGATGGGGCACAGATACGCAGTATTTT. As protein: CASRGWGTDTQYF.

CDR3 sequence: CASSLGGGLTTDTQYF. The CDR3 coding sequence is TGTGCCAGCAGCCTAGGGGGGGGACTAACCACAGATACGCAGTATTTT. The chain carries TRBV11-3 and TRBJ2-3, with TRBD2 as a possible D gene (7 bases). This CDR3 spans 16 amino acids. Trimming left V 5 bases short and J 2 bases short, with 17 bases between. CDR1 and CDR2 from the germline V gene are SGHNT and YENEEA.

The chain has TRBV11-3 and TRBJ2-3, with D possibly TRBD2 on 7 matching bases. Trimming pared 5 bases from V and 4 bases from J, leaving 19 bases between. The CDR3 is 16 residues long. Germline assignment: CDR1 SGHNT and CDR2 YENEEA. CDR3 protein: CASSQGGGLISDTQYF. The CDR3 region has the DNA TGTGCCAGCAGCCAGGGAGGGGGGCTAATCTCAGATACGCAGTATTTT.

Worth noting for this clonotype: At one of its ends the junction is not consistent with the germline gene, which may arise from a read error. The chain is built from TRBV12-3 or TRBV12-4 and TRBJ1-5; D is ambiguous. The CDR3 covers 13 residues. The DNA for the CDR3 is TGTGCCAGCAGCTTAGATCCGAATCAGCCCCAGCATTTT. Translation: CASSLDPNQPQHF.

There are a few counts of this clonotype. The chain is built from TRBV27 and TRBJ1-5, with 12 bases that match TRBD1. Trimming removed 6 bases from V and 5 bases from J; junction bases left unmatched: 8. This CDR3 comprises 16 residues. Germline V gene sequence: CDR1 MNHEY, CDR2 SMNVEV (reference sequence). Here the CDR3 reads CASRGTGGLGDQPQHF. As DNA, the CDR3 is TGTGCCAGCAGGGGGACAGGGGGCCTCGGCGATCAGCCCCAGCATTTT.

The chain recombines TRBV19 with TRBJ2-1, with a possible D match to TRBD2 (5 bases). Trimming stripped 0 bases from V and 8 bases from J, with 8 bases between. Per the germline V gene, CDR1 is LNHDA and CDR2 is SQIVND (reference sequence). The length of the CDR3 is 13 residues. CDR3 in amino acids: CASSIDRGYEQFF. The CDR3 nucleotides read TGTGCCAGTAGTATAGATCGCGGGTATGAGCAGTTCTTC.

The rearrangement joins TRBV20-1 to TRBJ1-6; D is ambiguous. The CDR3 sequence is 15 residues long. V was cut by 6 bases and J by 7 bases, with 19 bases left in between. Germline loops: CDR1 DFQATT, CDR2 SNEGSKA (reference sequence). The CDR3 here is CSANAYYGSNSPLHF. CDR3 DNA: TGCAGTGCCAACGCATACTACGGGAGCAATTCACCCCTCCACTTT.

The J gene is TRBJ2-3, the V gene TRBV6-5; D is uncertain. CDR3 length equals 17 residues. Germline CDR1 and CDR2: MNHEY and SVGAGI. Trimming removed 0 bases from V and 0 bases from J, with 13 bases in between. CDR3 bases: TGTGCCAGCAGTTACTCGTTCCGTTCCCCTAGCACAGATACGCAGTATTTT. Translated, it gives CASSYSFRSPSTDTQYF.

This chain joins TRBV2 and TRBJ1-2; 9 positions agree with TRBD1. The junction had 12 bases not matched to a gene; V was cut back by 7 bases and J by 9 bases. The germline CDR1 and CDR2 sequences are SNHLY and FYNNEI. The CDR3 length is 14 residues. The CDR3 loop is CASMFGTGFRSYTF. DNA of the CDR3: TGTGCCAGCATGTTCGGGACAGGGTTTCGGAGCTACACCTTC.

This chain connects TRBV5-1 to TRBJ1-1, with D uncertain. This CDR3 has 13 amino acids. Per the germline V gene, CDR1 is SGHRS and CDR2 is YFSETQ. V was pared by 2 bases and J by 0 bases, with 5 bases between. CDR3 residues: CASSFSMNTEAFF. The CDR3 bases are TGCGCCAGCAGCTTCTCCATGAACACTGAAGCTTTCTTT.

V and J are TRBV7-9 and TRBJ1-1; possible D gene TRBD1, 5 bases. CDR3 length: 13 amino acids. The germline gives CDR1 SEHNR, CDR2 FQNEAQ (reference sequence). The V end was cut by 5 bases, the J end by 1 base, with 8 bases between. The CDR3: CASSTQGNTEAFF. CDR3 DNA: TGTGCCAGCAGCACCCAGGGGAACACTGAAGCTTTCTTT.

This chain uses TRBV19 with TRBJ2-1, with D uncertain. Germline CDR1 reads LNHDA; CDR2 reads SQIVND (reference sequence). Trimming shortened V by 7 bases and J by 2 bases, and 12 bases separated the two germline ends. The CDR3 totals 14 residues. The DNA for the CDR3 is TGTGCCAGTACTCAATCCAGGCCCTACAATGAGCAGTTCTTC. Encoded protein: CASTQSRPYNEQFF.

The chain links TRBV10-2 to TRBJ1-2; D is uncertain. Trimming took 2 bases from V and 2 from J, leaving 9 bases between them. CDR1 and CDR2 from the germline V gene are WSHSY and SAAADI. This CDR3 has 14 amino acids. CDR3 protein: CASSETPANYGYTF. CDR3 nucleotides: TGCGCCAGCAGTGAGACCCCAGCGAACTATGGCTACACCTTC.

The V gene is TRBV6-1, the J gene TRBJ1-5; D gene unclear. Trimming removed 6 bases at V and 0 bases at J, with 15 bases between. Germline values: CDR1 MNHNS, CDR2 SASEGT. The length of the CDR3 is 16 residues. CDR3: CASRGMGGYSNQPQHF. The CDR3 DNA reads as TGTGCCAGCAGGGGGATGGGCGGCTATAGCAATCAGCCCCAGCATTTT.

The chain recombines TRBV6-5 with TRBJ2-5, with 13 bases that match TRBD2. J gave up 5 bases and V 1 base, and 7 bases lay outside the gene matches. Per the germline V gene, CDR1 is MNHEY and CDR2 is SVGAGI. This CDR3 spans 17 amino acids. CDR3 sequence: CASSYLVLAGGRETQYF. The CDR3 coding sequence is TGTGCCAGCAGTTACTTGGTACTAGCGGGGGGGCGGGAGACCCAGTACTTC.

This chain links TRBV28 with TRBJ2-2; D perhaps matches TRBD2 (5 bases). Germline V CDR1 and CDR2: MDHEN, SYDVKM. This CDR3 spans 14 amino acids. The germline V and J ends were trimmed by 5 bases and 4 bases, with 11 bases remaining between them. In DNA, the CDR3 is TGTGCCAGCAGTGCAACGGCGGGCACCGGGGAGCTGTTTTTT. The encoded protein is CASSATAGTGELFF.

V gene TRBV19 combines with J gene TRBJ1-1, with 10 nucleotides matching TRBD1. This CDR3 contains 17 residues. Germline assignment: CDR1 LNHDA and CDR2 SQIVND (reference sequence). After removal of 6 bases from V and 7 bases from J, the junction contained 17 bases not matched to a gene. CDR3 loop: CASSIIRDRGLGGEAFF. The DNA of the CDR3 is TGTGCCAGTAGCATTATCCGGGACAGGGGTCTTGGTGGTGAAGCTTTCTTT.

This clonotype was observed a handful of times. The CDR3 DNA is TGTGCCACCAGCAGATCCCGGACTAGCGGGGTATACGAGCAGTACTTC. Amino acid sequence: CATSRSRTSGVYEQYF. The chain couples TRBV15 to TRBJ2-7; 12 bases match TRBD2. The ends lost 2 bases at V and 4 bases at J; junction bases unmatched: 6. The germline V gene encodes CDR1 LNHNV and CDR2 YYDKDF (reference sequence). CDR3 size: 16 residues.

The chain has TRBV28 and TRBJ2-7, with unresolved D. Germline CDR1 MDHEN, CDR2 SYDVKM. The CDR3 extends over 13 amino acids. V gave up 7 bases and J gave up 0 bases, with 10 bases separating them. The CDR3 region is CASKGTISYEQYF. The CDR3 bases are TGTGCCAGCAAGGGCACCATCTCCTACGAGCAGTACTTC.

In this sample, this clonotype turned up a few times. V usage is TRBV6-2 or TRBV6-3 and J usage is TRBJ1-2, with D tentatively TRBD1 (6 bases). This CDR3 is built from 12 residues. Germline values: CDR1 MNHEY, CDR2 SVGEGT. The V and J ends lost 5 bases and 5 bases respectively, with 9 bases between them. CDR3: CASSTTGYGYTF. As DNA, the CDR3 is TGTGCCAGCAGTACGACAGGATATGGCTACACCTTC.

The V gene is TRBV21-1, the J gene TRBJ2-7. TRBV21-1 is marked as a pseudogene. The CDR3 consists of 13 residues. CDR3 DNA: TGTGCCAGCAGTACAGCGTCCGGTGGGGAGCAGTACTTC. This sequence encodes CASSTASGGEQYF.

The CDR3: CASSPRDGEQYF. The CDR3, as DNA: TGTGCCAGCAGCCCCCGGGACGGAGAGCAGTACTTC. The V and J genes are TRBV7-2 and TRBJ2-7; TRBD1 or TRBD2 may be the D gene (5 bases each). CDR1 is SGHTA and CDR2 is FQGNSA in the germline V gene. This CDR3 region has 12 residues. V lost 5 bases and J lost 7, with 12 bases in between.

This clonotype was seen only a few times. The chain recombines TRBV6-1 with TRBJ1-1, with D tentatively TRBD1 (6 bases). Trimming left V 4 bases short and J 4 bases short, with 19 bases between. This CDR3 has 16 amino acids. Germline lookup yields CDR1 MNHNS and CDR2 SASEGT. The CDR3 sequence is CASSVVKGEKGTEAFF. CDR3 DNA sequence: TGTGCCAGCAGTGTGGTCAAGGGGGAGAAGGGCACTGAAGCTTTCTTT.

This clonotype was observed a handful of times. The chain uses TRBV30 and TRBJ1-5, with 8 positions matching TRBD1. This CDR3 has 13 residues. CDR1 and CDR2 (germline): GTSNPN, SVGIG (reference sequence). J was trimmed by 7 bases and V by 5 bases; bases with no gene match: 7. This chain's CDR3 is CAWGGQGGQPQHF. CDR3 coding DNA: TGTGCCTGGGGCGGACAGGGAGGCCAGCCCCAGCATTTT. Variable domain in full (rest from reference TRBV30 and TRBJ1-5): SQTIHQWPATLVQPVGSPLSLECTVEGTSNPNLYWYRQAAGRGLQLLFYSVGIGQISSEVPQNLSASRPQDRQFILSSKKLLLSDSGFYLCAWGGQGGQPQHFGDGTRLSIL.

This clonotype has a handful of counts. The chain is built from TRBV4-1 and TRBJ1-5, with D uncertain. CDR1 MGHRA and CDR2 YSYEKL come from the germline V gene. Trimming took 0 bases from V and 4 from J, leaving 13 bases between them. The CDR3 is 16 residues long. In nucleotides, the CDR3 is TGCGCCAGCAGCCAAGATCAAGCCCCCGGGAATCAGCCCCAGCATTTT. As protein: CASSQDQAPGNQPQHF.

The chain recombines TRBV11-2 with TRBJ1-2; D possibly corresponds to TRBD1 (5 bases). V was shortened by 1 base and J by 4 bases, with 13 bases between the two germline ends. The CDR3 has 15 residues. CDR1 and CDR2 from the germline V gene are SGHAT and FQNNGV. CDR3 sequence reads: CASSLGPGGRYGYTF. The CDR3 nucleotides read TGTGCCAGCAGCTTAGGGCCCGGGGGACGCTATGGCTACACCTTC.

The chain recombines TRBV28 with TRBJ2-7; 10 bases agree with TRBD2. Unmatched junction bases numbered 7, after V lost 9 bases and J lost 2 bases. This CDR3 contains 14 residues. CDR1 and CDR2 (germline): MDHEN, SYDVKM. The CDR3 DNA sequence: TGTGCCAGTTGGCGCGGGACTAGCGCCTACGAGCAGTACTTC. This translates into CASWRGTSAYEQYF.

This clonotype has more than one count but fewer than ten. The DNA of the CDR3 is TGTGCCAGCAGTCACTCTAACTCTGGGGCCAACGTCCTGACTTTC. Amino acid sequence: CASSHSNSGANVLTF. The rearrangement joins TRBV12-3 or TRBV12-4 to TRBJ2-6; D is ambiguous. V was clipped by 5 bases and J by 0 bases, with 8 bases between them. The CDR3 is 15 amino acids.

The rearrangement links TRBV7-2 to TRBJ2-7; maybe TRBD1 (5 bases). Between the trimmed V and J ends, which lost 3 bases and 11 bases, there was a span of 20 bases. The CDR3 length is 14 residues. Germline assignment: CDR1 SGHTA and CDR2 FQGNSA. CDR3 bases: TGTGCCAGCAGCTTGGCCCCAAACGGTGGCAGGGAGTACTTC. Protein product: CASSLAPNGGREYF.

CDR3 sequence reads: CASSWGTSGVDEQFF. The CDR3 DNA follows: TGTGCCAGCAGTTGGGGGACTAGCGGAGTGGATGAGCAGTTCTTC. The chain joins TRBV28 to TRBJ2-1; 11 bases line up with TRBD2. CDR1 and CDR2 (germline): MDHEN, SYDVKM. The V segment lost 4 bases and the J segment 8 bases; nucleotides outside the gene matches: 7. The CDR3 extends over 15 amino acids.

The chain combines TRBV20-1 with TRBJ2-7; 8 nucleotides line up with TRBD1. Germline V gives CDR1 DFQATT, CDR2 SNEGSKA (reference sequence). Trimming cost V 0 bases and J 0 bases; bases outside gene matches: 4. This CDR3 region has 15 residues. The CDR3, as DNA: TGCAGTGCTAGAGAAAGACAGGGGCTCTCCTACGAGCAGTACTTC. This encodes CSARERQGLSYEQYF.